Sequencing of this T cell receptor (beta chain) was carried out in a study of beta chain features in type 1 diabetes. Germline V gene data show CDR1 as SQVTM and CDR2 as ANQGSEA. The J segment lost 4 bases and the V segment lost 4 bases, leaving 3 bases of the junction unmatched. This CDR3 has 12 residues. Of the isolated RNA, all was reverse transcribed, and so the sequenced material was expressed TCRB transcripts. About 3.7 million reads on average were seen across naive, central memory and regulatory T cell samples. The data were produced by immunoSEQ multiplex PCR, yet TCRdb's version contains in-frame clones alone and is incomplete. The top ten clones hold less than 0.025% of a sample with hundreds of thousands of clones, 10% to 15% of them seen once. Sorting of CD4+ naive, central memory, regulatory and stem cell-like memory cells was performed via CD45RO/CCR7/CD25/CD127/CD95/CD27. This clone was detected only a few times. The target antigen is unknown. The sample carries other DNA sequences with the same CDR3.

Study-wide results and limits: TCRB CDR3s from Type 1 diabetes patients were moderately but significantly shorter in all four CD4+ subsets.

The chain joins TRBV29-1 to TRBJ1-2; the match to TRBD1 covers 7 bases. The TCR was taken from a man between 18 and 35 years old with type 1 diabetes. The sample was naive CD4+ T cells from blood. The CDR3 DNA reads TGCAGCGTTGGGGGACAGCCCTATGGCTACACCTTC. Protein sequence: CSVGGQPYGYTF.